The 22 T cell receptor beta chains below all came from one sample that was sequenced in a study of cytomegalovirus exposure and HLA in healthy donors. Vbeta (60) and Jbeta (13) primers were used in the PCR. Here immunoSEQ multiplex PCR was the method, and the copy in TCRdb shows in-frame clones only, minus some. Its listing shows 50,000 or so clones. The sequencing sample was made of PBMCs. The receptors derive from a man aged 50-59 years in good health and CMV-seropositive.

The chain links TRBV2 to TRBJ2-7, with D tentatively TRBD2 (6 bases). The V gene lost 6 bases and the J gene lost 6 bases, with 12 bases spanning the gap. This CDR3 has 12 amino acids. Germline CDR1 and CDR2: SNHLY and FYNNEI. CDR3 DNA: TGTGCCAGCAGGTTGACTAGAGGCGAGCAGTACTTC. Protein: CASRLTRGEQYF.

This chain joins TRBV7-9 and TRBJ1-1; D remains unclear. In germline, CDR1 is SEHNR, CDR2 FQNEAQ (reference sequence). The CDR3 is made up of 14 amino acids. The ends were cut back, 3 bases at V and 2 bases at J, with 10 bases in the middle. In nucleotides, the CDR3 is TGTGCCAGCAGCTTTGCTAGGTCCAACACTGAAGCTTTCTTT. This encodes CASSFARSNTEAFF.

The V and J genes are TRBV5-1 and TRBJ2-7; 7 bases line up with TRBD1. Germline V lookup: CDR1 SGHRS, CDR2 YFSETQ. V was pared by 1 base and J by 2 bases, with 3 bases of the junction left unmatched. The CDR3 runs to 14 residues. The chain's CDR3 is CASSLYRGAYEQYF. The DNA of the CDR3 is TGCGCCAGCAGCTTGTACAGGGGAGCCTACGAGCAGTACTTC.

The chain is built from TRBV6-5 and TRBJ2-1; 7 positions match TRBD2. Germline values: CDR1 MNHEY, CDR2 SVGAGI. The CDR3 runs 15 residues. V shed 6 bases and J 7 bases; nucleotides not matched to a gene: 12. The DNA of the CDR3 is TGTGCCAGCAGGCCCCCTGGGGGGGAGGGTAATGAGCAGTTCTTC. Amino acids: CASRPPGGEGNEQFF.

The chain combines TRBV18 with TRBJ2-7; perhaps TRBD2 as D (6 bases). There are 15 residues in the CDR3. With 3 bases removed from V and 1 base from J, the gap between germline ends came to 13 bases. The germline V gene encodes CDR1 KGHSH and CDR2 LQKENI. The CDR3 DNA is TGTGCCAGCTCACCGGCCAGCGGGCCTTCCTACGAGCAGTACTTC. Translating it yields CASSPASGPSYEQYF.

This chain links TRBV5-6 with TRBJ1-6; D unresolved. CDR1 SGHDT and CDR2 YYEEEE come from the germline V gene. V dropped 0 bases and J dropped 7 bases, with 17 bases sitting between them. The CDR3 contains 17 residues. CDR3: CASSLVREPDENSPLHF. The CDR3 region has the DNA TGTGCCAGCAGCTTGGTGAGGGAGCCTGACGAGAATTCACCCCTCCACTTT. Together with reference TRBV5-6 and TRBJ1-6, the CDR3 gives the full variable domain: DAGVTQSPTHLIKTRGQQVTLRCSPKSGHDTVSWYQQALGQGPQFIFQYYEEEERQRGNFPDRFSGHQFPNYSSELNVNALLLGDSALYLCASSLVREPDENSPLHFGNGTRLTVT.

This rearrangement joins TRBV4-2 to TRBJ2-2, with TRBD2 identical over 8 bases. V shed 2 bases and J 4 bases; nucleotides not matched to a gene: 6. CDR3 length: 16 residues. The germline CDR1 and CDR2 sequences are LGHNA and YNFKEQ. The CDR3 region has the DNA TGTGCCAGCAGCCAAATCCGGAGCGGGGGCACCGGGGAGCTGTTTTTT. It encodes CASSQIRSGGTGELFF.

This chain uses TRBV6-5 with TRBJ2-2, with D tentatively TRBD2 (5 bases). The V and J ends lost 2 bases and 4 bases respectively, with 14 bases between them. The CDR3 covers 16 residues. Looked up from germline, CDR1 is MNHEY and CDR2 is SVGAGI. DNA for the CDR3: TGTGCCAGCAGTTACAGTCCCCCCGGAGGCACCGGGGAGCTGTTTTTT. Protein: CASSYSPPGGTGELFF.

The V gene is TRBV5-4, the J gene TRBJ1-1; maybe TRBD1 (6 bases). Trimming took off 0 bases at V and 1 base at J, with 10 bases between the two ends. CDR3 length: 15 residues. Germline values: CDR1 SGHNT, CDR2 YYREEE (reference sequence). Here the CDR3 DNA reads TGTGCCAGCAGCTTGGGGGCAGGGGCGAACACTGAAGCTTTCTTT. This sequence encodes CASSLGAGANTEAFF.

The chain has TRBV6-1 and TRBJ1-2; 11 nucleotides line up with TRBD1. Trimming took 1 base from V and 4 from J; bases not matched to a gene: 5. Germline V gene data show CDR1 as MNHNS and CDR2 as SASEGT. The CDR3 runs to 16 residues. The CDR3 region is CASSEGGTGGIYGYTF. The CDR3 DNA reads as TGTGCCAGCAGTGAAGGGGGGACAGGGGGAATCTATGGCTACACCTTC.

The gene calls are TRBV18 and TRBJ2-1, with a tentative D call TRBD2 (6 bases). The germline V gene encodes CDR1 KGHSH and CDR2 LQKENI. V was trimmed by 6 bases and J by 8 bases, leaving 11 bases between them. The CDR3 runs to 12 residues. Here the CDR3 reads CASSPREDEQFF. CDR3 DNA: TGTGCCAGCTCTCCTAGGGAGGATGAGCAGTTCTTC.

The V call is TRBV7-6, the J call TRBJ2-1, with 14 bases aligning to TRBD2. Germline V lookup: CDR1 SGHVS, CDR2 FNYEAQ. The CDR3 sequence is 15 residues long. V lost 3 bases and J lost 8; bases outside the gene matches: 3. The CDR3 region has the DNA TGTGCCAGCAGCTTGGGACTAGCGGGGGTCGATGAGCAGTTCTTC. Its protein is CASSLGLAGVDEQFF.

The J gene is TRBJ2-7, the V gene TRBV4-1; 8 nucleotides match TRBD1. The CDR3 spans 20 residues. J was trimmed by 2 bases and V by 0 bases; bases with no gene match: 18. Germline V CDR1 and CDR2: MGHRA, YSYEKL. This CDR3 reads CASSQEEGRGRGGRAYEQYF. The DNA of the CDR3 is TGCGCCAGCAGCCAAGAGGAGGGCAGGGGGCGAGGGGGCCGGGCCTACGAGCAGTACTTC.

The V and J genes are TRBV5-4 and TRBJ2-1; 9 bases agree with TRBD2. This CDR3 has 15 residues. The germline V gene encodes CDR1 SGHNT and CDR2 YYREEE (reference sequence). V gave up 2 bases and J gave up 7 bases; unmatched junction bases: 7. The CDR3 here is CASSLGAGGGNEQFF. The CDR3 DNA reads as TGTGCCAGCAGCTTAGGAGCGGGGGGCGGAAATGAGCAGTTCTTC. Looking up the rest from reference TRBV5-4 and TRBJ2-1 gives the full variable domain: ETGVTQSPTHLIKTRGQQVTLRCSSQSGHNTVSWYQQALGQGPQFIFQYYREEENGRGNFPPRFSGLQFPNYSSELNVNALELDDSALYLCASSLGAGGGNEQFFGPGTRLTVL.

V and J are TRBV4-1 and TRBJ2-7, with 8 bases matching TRBD1. Germline V gene data show CDR1 as MGHRA and CDR2 as YSYEKL. V lost 1 base, J lost 5 bases, and 7 bases stayed unmatched. The CDR3 covers 15 residues. The CDR3 sequence: CASSQGYRGANEQYF. The CDR3, as DNA: TGCGCCAGCAGCCAAGGGTACAGGGGGGCCAACGAGCAGTACTTC.

The chain links TRBV6-1 to TRBJ2-1, with 10 bases matching TRBD2. With V trimmed by 3 bases and J by 7 bases, 12 bases remained unmatched. Germline CDR1 is MNHNS and CDR2 is SASEGT. This CDR3 has 17 amino acids. The CDR3: CASSEVLAGKGKNEQFF. CDR3 nucleotide sequence: TGTGCCAGCAGTGAGGTACTAGCGGGAAAGGGAAAGAATGAGCAGTTCTTC.

V gene TRBV7-8 combines with J gene TRBJ1-5, with 11 positions matching TRBD1. CDR1 and CDR2 (germline): SGHVS, FQNEAQ. This CDR3 has 16 residues. V was pared by 5 bases and J by 6 bases, with 9 bases of the junction left unmatched. The CDR3 protein is CASSVSGQGAVQPQHF. In nucleotides, the CDR3 is TGTGCCAGCAGCGTCAGCGGACAGGGGGCAGTTCAGCCCCAGCATTTT.

The chain recombines TRBV28 with TRBJ1-2; 7 nucleotides agree with TRBD1. Germline V gene data show CDR1 as MDHEN and CDR2 as SYDVKM. With V trimmed by 2 bases and J by 4 bases, 10 bases remained unmatched. The CDR3 is made up of 16 amino acids. As DNA, the CDR3 is TGTGCCAGCAGTTTAAGGCAAAGGGGGCGGATCTATGGCTACACCTTC. Translated: CASSLRQRGRIYGYTF.

V and J are TRBV7-9 and TRBJ2-2; the D gene is possibly TRBD1 (7 bases). The V end was cut by 4 bases, the J end by 5 bases, with 17 bases between. This CDR3 contains 16 residues. From germline, CDR1 is SEHNR and CDR2 FQNEAQ (reference sequence). CDR3 bases: TGTGCCAGCAGCTCCTCAGGGGGAGGAAAAACCGGGGAGCTGTTTTTT. Translating it yields CASSSSGGGKTGELFF. The complete variable domain, with remaining parts taken from reference TRBV7-9 and TRBJ2-2, reads DTGVSQNPRHKITKRGQNVTFRCDPISEHNRLYWYRQTLGQGPEFLTYFQNEAQLEKSRLLSDRFSAERPKGSFSTLEIQRTEQGDSAMYLCASSSSGGGKTGELFFGEGSRLTVL.

V gene TRBV7-8 combines with J gene TRBJ1-5; 7 bases are shared with TRBD1. Looked up from germline, CDR1 is SGHVS and CDR2 is FQNEAQ. The CDR3 length is 18 residues. With V trimmed by 6 bases and J by 0 bases, 14 bases remained unmatched. The CDR3, as DNA: TGTGCCAGCAGTCCTCTCTACAGGGGAGATTATAGCAATCAGCCCCAGCATTTT. Translation gives CASSPLYRGDYSNQPQHF. The full variable domain, its missing parts supplied by reference TRBV7-8 and TRBJ1-5, is GAGVSQSPRYKVAKRGQDVALRCDPISGHVSLFWYQQALGQGPEFLTYFQNEAQLDKSGLPSDRFFAERPEGSVSTLKIQRTQQEDSAVYLCASSPLYRGDYSNQPQHFGDGTRLSIL.

DNA for the CDR3: TGTGCCAGCAGTGAAGAGGAGGGGTCCGCCTACGAGCAGTACTTC. Translating gives CASSEEEGSAYEQYF. V is TRBV6-1 and J is TRBJ2-7, with a possible D match to TRBD2 (6 bases). The length of the CDR3 is 15 residues. Per germline, CDR1 MNHNS and CDR2 SASEGT. Trimming took 1 base from V and 2 from J, leaving 12 bases between them.

The V gene is TRBV28, the J gene TRBJ1-5, with 8 bases matching TRBD1. The CDR3 totals 16 residues. Germline V lookup: CDR1 MDHEN, CDR2 SYDVKM. V lost 7 bases to trimming and J lost 4 bases; unmatched junction nucleotides: 12. CDR3 nucleotides: TGTGCCAGCACCTCGTCCACAGGGGGACAAAATCAGCCCCAGCATTTT. Translation: CASTSSTGGQNQPQHF. The full variable domain, in which reference TRBV28 and TRBJ1-5 provide the parts outside the CDR3, is DVKVTQSSRYLVKRTGEKVFLECVQDMDHENMFWYRQDPGLGLRLIYFSYDVKMKEKGDIPEGYSVSREKKERFSLILESASTNQTSMYLCASTSSTGGQNQPQHFGDGTRLSIL.